Sequencing of this T cell receptor (beta chain) was carried out in a study of blood T cell repertoires in COVID-19. For the study at large: Spain, Italy and the United States supplied samples that represented acute and convalescent COVID-19.

Per the original methods: Amplification with reference gene primers provided the estimates of nucleated cell counts. TCRdb's copy holds only in-frame clones and misses some; the assay was immunoSEQ multiplex PCR. The DNA was the basis for D and trimming; V, J and clone size are from that table. The data show fewer than 300,000 clones, with 88% seen just once and around 1.2% held by the top ten. Ages ranged from roughly 18 to 100 years, with residence in 20 to 30 US areas. Self-reported history from a screening survey and questionnaire set each donor's cohort. Sequenced material: PBMCs or T cells enriched from blood (not recorded which). The clonotype comes from a woman aged 40 to 50 with acute COVID-19.

CDR3 coding DNA: TGTGCCAGCAGCTTACACGGAGACAATGAGCAGTTCTTC. Residues: CASSLHGDNEQFF. The rearrangement uses TRBV7-2 and TRBJ2-1; unclear D gene. From germline, CDR1 is SGHTA and CDR2 FQGNSA. The CDR3 consists of 13 residues. Trimming removed 2 bases at V and 5 bases at J, with 7 bases between.